The clone carrying this TCR beta chain was observed a few times. The antigen remains unidentified. This entry is derived from a study of response to subunit inactivated influenza vaccine. Each CDR3 protein gets one entry after TCRdb re-called the RT-PCR reads with MiXCR. The profile covers about 190,000 distinct CDR3 sequences, with about an eighth appearing a single time and roughly 24% taken by the ten largest. Study results and caveats: It was suggested by the authors that few new T cells are recruited by each seasonal influenza vaccination.

Specimen: CD8+ T cells sorted from PBMCs, collected more than 4 days after vaccination. This receptor was taken from a man aged 45-65 years who received an inactivated influenza vaccine.

The chain's CDR3 is CASSQEMAGNEQFF. CDR3 nucleotides: TGCGCCAGCAGCCAAGAAATGGCGGGGAATGAGCAGTTCTTC. V is TRBV4-1 and J is TRBJ2-1, with a possible D match to TRBD2 (6 bases). Trimming stripped 0 bases from V and 7 bases from J, with 10 bases between. Looked up from germline, CDR1 is MGHRA and CDR2 is YSYEKL. The CDR3 spans 14 residues.